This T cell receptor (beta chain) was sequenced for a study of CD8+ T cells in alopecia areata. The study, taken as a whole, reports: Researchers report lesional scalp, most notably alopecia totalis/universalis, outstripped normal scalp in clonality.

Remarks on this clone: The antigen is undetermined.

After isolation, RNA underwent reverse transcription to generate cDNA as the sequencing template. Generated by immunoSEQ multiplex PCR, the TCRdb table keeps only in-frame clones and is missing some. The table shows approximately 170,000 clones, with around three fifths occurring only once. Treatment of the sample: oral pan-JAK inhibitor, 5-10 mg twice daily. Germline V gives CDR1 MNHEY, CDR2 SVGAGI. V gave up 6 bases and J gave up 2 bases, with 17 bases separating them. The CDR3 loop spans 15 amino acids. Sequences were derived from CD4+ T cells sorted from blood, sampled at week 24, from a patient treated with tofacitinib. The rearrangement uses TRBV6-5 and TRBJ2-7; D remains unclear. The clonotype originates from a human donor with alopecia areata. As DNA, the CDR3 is TGTGCCAGCAGGATCTCATTTGGGCAGACCTACGAGCAGTACTTC. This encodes CASRISFGQTYEQYF.